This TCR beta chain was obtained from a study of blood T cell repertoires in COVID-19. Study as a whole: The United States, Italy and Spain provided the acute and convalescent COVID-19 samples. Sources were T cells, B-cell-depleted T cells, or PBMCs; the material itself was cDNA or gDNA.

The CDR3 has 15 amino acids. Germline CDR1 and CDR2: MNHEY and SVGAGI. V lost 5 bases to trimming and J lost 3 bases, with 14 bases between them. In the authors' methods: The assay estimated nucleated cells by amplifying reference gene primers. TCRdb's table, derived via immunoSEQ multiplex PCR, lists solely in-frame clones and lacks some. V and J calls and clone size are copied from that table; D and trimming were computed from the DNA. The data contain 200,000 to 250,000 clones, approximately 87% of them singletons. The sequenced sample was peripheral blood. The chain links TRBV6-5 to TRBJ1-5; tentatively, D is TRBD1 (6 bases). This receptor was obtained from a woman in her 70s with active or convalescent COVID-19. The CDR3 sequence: CASSPLQGSNQPQHF. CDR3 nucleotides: TGTGCCAGCAGTCCATTACAGGGATCCAATCAGCCCCAGCATTTT.